The 10 T cell receptor beta chains presented below share a single source sample, sequenced in a study of technical replicates of blood from four donors. Measured with immunoSEQ multiplex PCR; TCRdb has only the in-frame clones, and not every one. The repertoire consists of approximately 76,000 clones, with around 97% occurring once and the leading ten covering less than 0.2%. Sequencing input: T cells isolated from PBMCs. The receptors shown here come from a human donor in good health.

The V call is TRBV9, the J call TRBJ2-2; 8 positions match TRBD2. This CDR3 contains 14 residues. The germline V gene has CDR1 SGDLS and CDR2 YYNGEE. V dropped 3 bases and J dropped 6; count of bases not matched to a gene: 4. CDR3 coding DNA: TGTGCCAGCAGCGCCGGGGGGGCCTCCGGGGAGCTGTTTTTT. Amino acid sequence: CASSAGGASGELFF.

This chain uses TRBV2 with TRBJ2-1; 7 bases agree with TRBD2. CDR3 length: 16 amino acids. V was pared by 4 bases and J by 5 bases, with 11 bases of the junction left unmatched. From germline, CDR1 is SNHLY and CDR2 FYNNEI. The CDR3 sequence: CASSVGGLPTNNEQFF. The CDR3 nucleotides are TGTGCCAGCAGTGTGGGGGGACTACCTACCAACAATGAGCAGTTCTTC. Looking up the rest from reference TRBV2 and TRBJ2-1 gives the full variable domain: EPEVTQTPSHQVTQMGQEVILRCVPISNHLYFYWYRQILGQKVEFLVSFYNNEISEKSEIFDDQFSVERPDGSNFTLKIRSTKLEDSAMYFCASSVGGLPTNNEQFFGPGTRLTVL.

The V call is TRBV29-1, the J call TRBJ2-7, with D tentatively TRBD1 (5 bases). The germline V gene has CDR1 SQVTM and CDR2 ANQGSEA. The CDR3 spans 11 residues. Trimming left V 4 bases short and J 5 bases short, with 9 bases between. CDR3 in amino acids: CSVGSRDEQYF. The CDR3 nucleotides read TGCAGCGTTGGTTCCAGGGACGAGCAGTACTTC.

The rearrangement links TRBV5-4 to TRBJ1-1; D is perhaps TRBD1 (5 bases). Germline V lookup: CDR1 SGHNT, CDR2 YYREEE (reference sequence). V was clipped by 4 bases and J by 0 bases, with 10 bases between them. This CDR3 spans 14 amino acids. The CDR3 loop reads CASSARTLNTEAFF. The DNA of the CDR3 is TGTGCCAGCAGCGCCCGGACACTGAACACTGAAGCTTTCTTT.

The rearrangement uses TRBV5-1 and TRBJ1-1, with 8 bases aligning to TRBD1. The germline V gene has CDR1 SGHRS and CDR2 YFSETQ. This CDR3 contains 15 residues. The V and J ends lost 5 bases and 2 bases, in that order; junction bases with no gene match: 8. DNA for the CDR3: TGCGCCAGCAGTTCCGGACAGGGAACAAACACTGAAGCTTTCTTT. It specifies CASSSGQGTNTEAFF.

This clone was counted once. The V gene is TRBV5-4, the J gene TRBJ2-5, with 9 bases fitting TRBD1. The length of the CDR3 is 14 residues. CDR1 and CDR2 from the germline V gene are SGHNT and YYREEE (reference sequence). The ends lost 4 bases at V and 5 bases at J; junction bases unmatched: 6. The DNA of the CDR3 is TGTGCCAGCAGCGTCACAGGGGGCGGCGAGACCCAGTACTTC. It encodes CASSVTGGGETQYF.

The chain is built from TRBV10-3 and TRBJ2-3; 8 nucleotides align to TRBD1. Germline CDR1 ENHRY, CDR2 SYGVKD. V lost 4 bases, J lost 0 bases, and 3 bases stayed unmatched. This CDR3 region has 15 residues. The DNA for the CDR3 is TGTGCCATCAGTGTTGGACAGGGCAGCACAGATACGCAGTATTTT. It specifies CAISVGQGSTDTQYF.

J is TRBJ1-2 and V is TRBV28; no reliable D call. V was shortened by 7 bases and J by 5 bases, with 8 bases between the two germline ends. CDR1 and CDR2 from the germline V gene are MDHEN and SYDVKM. This CDR3 comprises 11 residues. The DNA of the CDR3 is TGTGCCAGCAACTCCCGATATGGCTACACCTTC. Translating gives CASNSRYGYTF.

The gene calls are TRBV6-5 and TRBJ1-5; D is ambiguous. This CDR3 spans 14 amino acids. CDR1 MNHEY and CDR2 SVGAGI come from the germline V gene. Trimming took off 5 bases at V and 3 bases at J, with 11 bases between the two ends. DNA of the CDR3: TGTGCCAGCAGTCAAAGAGGGTTCAATCAGCCCCAGCATTTT. This sequence encodes CASSQRGFNQPQHF.

Only a few counts were recorded for this clone. The V gene is TRBV7-2, the J gene TRBJ1-2; the D gene is possibly TRBD1 (6 bases). V was clipped by 5 bases and J by 4 bases, with 11 bases between them. CDR3 length: 13 amino acids. The V gene's germline CDR1 is SGHTA and CDR2 FQGNSA. CDR3 coding DNA: TGTGCCAGCAGCCCCTCAGGGGCCTATGGCTACACCTTC. Its protein is CASSPSGAYGYTF.